This is a list of T cell receptor beta chains from one sample in a study of early T cells in non-severe SARS-CoV-2 infection. One entry per CDR3 protein, called by TCRdb with MiXCR from the 5' RACE reads. The table records some 38,000 distinct CDR3 sequences, under 5% of them present only once. Sequencing was carried out using whole blood. These TCRs come from an adult who was a healthcare worker with PCR-confirmed SARS-CoV-2 infection or an uninfected control (not recorded which). CDR3s include the opening cysteine and the closing phenylalanine or tryptophan. D genes are given only for firm matches. Expanded clones get a size class; other rows say once, few or many, or leave the size out.

j_call v_call clone_size d_call cdr3_aa cdr3_nt
TRBJ2-2 TRBV10-3 many TRBD2 CAISLRHLAGETGELFF TGTGCCATCAGTCTAAGACATCTAGCGGGAGAAACCGGGGAGCTGTTTTTT
TRBJ1-1 TRBV12-3/TRBV12-4 many NA CASSFTTEAFF TGTGCCAGCAGTTTCACCACTGAAGCTTTCTTT
TRBJ2-1 TRBV5-6 many TRBD2 CASSLVLAGGSSSNEQFF TGTGCCAGCAGCTTGGTCCTAGCGGGAGGGTCCTCATCCAATGAGCAGTTCTTC
TRBJ2-1 TRBV15 NA NA CATSRDRPSNNEQFF TGTGCCACCAGCAGAGATCGTCCCTCTAATAATGAGCAGTTCTTC
TRBJ2-3 TRBV18 NA NA CASSPVSDTQYF TGTGCCAGCTCACCGGTTTCAGATACGCAGTATTTT
TRBJ2-1 TRBV28 many TRBD2 CASSFPAGIANEQFF TGTGCCAGCAGTTTTCCAGCGGGAATAGCCAATGAGCAGTTCTTC
TRBJ2-7 TRBV7-2 few NA CASSQRTNYEQYF TGTGCCAGCAGCCAAAGGACGAATTACGAGCAGTACTTC
TRBJ2-2 TRBV20-1 many NA CSAMEGWTGELFF TGCAGTGCTATGGAGGGTTGGACCGGGGAGCTGTTTTTT
TRBJ2-2 TRBV19 many NA CASRERLRNTGQLFF TGTGCCAGTAGGGAACGGCTAAGGAACACCGGGCAGCTGTTTTTT
TRBJ1-3 TRBV3-1 few NA CASSQDGNTIYF TGTGCCAGCAGCCAAGACGGAAACACCATATATTTT
TRBJ1-2 TRBV4-3 NA NA CASSQDRQARGYTF TGCGCCAGCAGCCAAGATCGACAGGCGAGAGGCTACACCTTC
TRBJ2-7 TRBV27 many TRBD2 CASSLSLGGSYEQYF TGTGCCAGCAGTTTATCGTTGGGGGGGAGTTACGAGCAGTACTTC
TRBJ2-1 TRBV29-1 NA TRBD2 CSVVGTTIYEQFF TGCAGCGTTGTGGGGACTACCATATATGAGCAGTTCTTC
TRBJ1-2 TRBV30 many NA CAWMGAGGLYGYTF TGTGCCTGGATGGGCGCCGGAGGGCTCTATGGCTACACCTTC
TRBJ1-2 TRBV19 many TRBD1 CASSITFTGGNGYTF TGTGCCAGTAGTATTACATTTACAGGGGGCAATGGCTACACCTTC
TRBJ1-4 TRBV6-6 many TRBD1 CASSRAGTGGEKLFF TGTGCCAGCAGCCGGGCCGGGACAGGGGGGGAAAAACTGTTTTTT
TRBJ2-1 TRBV24-1 many TRBD2 CATSAGLAGHNEQFF TGTGCCACCAGTGCCGGACTAGCGGGTCACAATGAGCAGTTCTTC